Listed here are 19 T cell receptor beta chains from one sample, sequenced in a study of PD-1 blockade in classical Hodgkin lymphoma. Profiled with immunoSEQ multiplex PCR; TCRdb holds only in-frame clones, not every one. The top ten hold approximately 10% of the sample, which has tens of thousands of clones, roughly 89% seen once. This sample's time point: cycle 4 day 1 (C4D1), after five to seven weeks of nivolumab. All trial patients relapsed after autologous stem cell transplantation. The material sequenced was peripheral blood mononuclear cells (PBMCs), taken before the fourth cycle of nivolumab. Source of these receptors: a human donor with classical Hodgkin lymphoma.

J is TRBJ1-2 and V is TRBV27; TRBD1 matches at 11 bases. The CDR3 covers 13 residues. V lost 6 bases, J lost 12 bases, and 9 bases stayed unmatched. The germline gives CDR1 MNHEY, CDR2 SMNVEV (reference sequence). The DNA of the CDR3 is TGTGCCAGCAGCCCCGGGACAGGGGGTTTCGACACCTTC. Amino acid sequence: CASSPGTGGFDTF.

The rearrangement links TRBV11-3 to TRBJ2-1; D is undetermined. Germline CDR1 reads SGHNT; CDR2 reads YENEEA. V was trimmed by 5 bases and J by 6 bases, leaving 11 bases between them. The CDR3 loop spans 13 amino acids. The DNA for the CDR3 is TGTGCCAGCAGCCGCCGGTCGGGCAATGAGCAGTTCTTC. This encodes CASSRRSGNEQFF.

The genes are TRBV11-2 and TRBJ1-6, with a weak D call TRBD1 (6 bases). Germline CDR1 SGHAT, CDR2 FQNNGV. V lost 4 bases to trimming and J lost 7 bases, with 14 bases between them. The CDR3 runs to 15 residues. CDR3 bases: TGTGCCAGCAGCTCCTTACAGGGTCGGAATTCACCCCTCCACTTT. It codes for CASSSLQGRNSPLHF. The variable domain in full, completed from reference TRBV11-2 and TRBJ1-6, reads EAGVAQSPRYKIIEKRQSVAFWCNPISGHATLYWYQQILGQGPKLLIQFQNNGVVDDSQLPKDRFSAERLKGVDSTLKIQPAKLEDSAVYLCASSSLQGRNSPLHFGNGTRLTVT.

The chain employs TRBV9 and TRBJ2-1; weak D call: TRBD2 (7 bases). V lost 0 bases and J lost 0, with 13 bases in between. This CDR3 contains 17 residues. Germline V CDR1 and CDR2: SGDLS, YYNGEE. CDR3 amino acids: CASSVARGASSYNEQFF. In DNA, the CDR3 is TGTGCCAGCAGCGTAGCCCGGGGGGCCAGCTCCTACAATGAGCAGTTCTTC.

The chain carries TRBV5-1 and TRBJ2-5, with D perhaps matching TRBD2 (6 bases). This CDR3 comprises 16 residues. CDR1 is SGHRS and CDR2 is YFSETQ in the germline V gene. The V and J ends lost 1 base and 1 base respectively, with 14 bases between them. Here the CDR3 DNA reads TGCGCCAGCAGCTTGTGGATTAGCGGCGCCCAAGAGACCCAGTACTTC. Translating gives CASSLWISGAQETQYF.

The rearrangement joins TRBV11-2 to TRBJ1-1; possibly TRBD1 for D (5 bases). This CDR3 spans 17 amino acids. Trimming left V 5 bases short and J 3 bases short, with 22 bases between. Germline V gives CDR1 SGHAT, CDR2 FQNNGV. DNA for the CDR3: TGTGCCAGCAGCCCACCGCCGGGACGCCCTAGGGACACTGAAGCTTTCTTT. This encodes CASSPPPGRPRDTEAFF.

The chain couples TRBV9 to TRBJ1-4; the match to TRBD1 covers 7 bases. Germline-derived CDR1 and CDR2 are SGDLS and YYNGEE. Trimming cost V 0 bases and J 6 bases; bases outside gene matches: 5. CDR3 length equals 15 residues. This chain's CDR3 is CASSVAEGAYEKLFF. The CDR3 DNA is TGTGCCAGCAGCGTAGCCGAGGGGGCCTATGAAAAACTGTTTTTT.

The V gene is TRBV9, the J gene TRBJ1-6, with D perhaps matching TRBD1 (5 bases). The germline CDR1 and CDR2 sequences are SGDLS and YYNGEE. Trimming took off 2 bases at V and 7 bases at J, with 10 bases between the two ends. CDR3 length equals 14 residues. CDR3: CASSVRAVNSPLHF. In nucleotides, the CDR3 is TGTGCCAGCAGCGTCAGGGCTGTCAATTCACCCCTCCACTTT.

The chain uses TRBV5-1 and TRBJ1-1, with 12 nucleotides matching TRBD1. Per germline, CDR1 SGHRS and CDR2 YFSETQ. The CDR3 loop spans 17 amino acids. The trim removed 4 bases at V and 4 bases at J, leaving 11 bases unmatched. The CDR3 DNA sequence: TGCGCCAGCAGCCCCCGGGACAGGGGGCTCCCGCGCACTGAAGCTTTCTTT. It yields the protein CASSPRDRGLPRTEAFF.

The V gene is TRBV4-1, the J gene TRBJ2-7; D perhaps matches TRBD1 (6 bases). Germline CDR1 MGHRA, CDR2 YSYEKL. CDR3 length equals 15 residues. Trimming cost V 3 bases and J 5 bases, with 17 bases left between them. The CDR3 here is CASSHLQGSKDEQYF. As DNA, the CDR3 is TGCGCCAGCAGCCACCTACAGGGTTCCAAGGACGAGCAGTACTTC.

This clone showed up just once. Here the CDR3 reads CASSLTPSNQPQHF. The CDR3 nucleotides are TGTGCCAGCAGCTTAACACCGAGCAATCAGCCCCAGCATTTT. The chain is built from TRBV5-6 and TRBJ1-5; D is unclear. The CDR3 consists of 14 residues. The V gene's germline CDR1 is SGHDT and CDR2 YYEEEE. V lost 2 bases to trimming and J lost 1 base, with 7 bases between them. The variable domain in full, with the rest retrieved from reference TRBV5-6 and TRBJ1-5, is DAGVTQSPTHLIKTRGQQVTLRCSPKSGHDTVSWYQQALGQGPQFIFQYYEEEERQRGNFPDRFSGHQFPNYSSELNVNALLLGDSALYLCASSLTPSNQPQHFGDGTRLSIL.

The V call is TRBV5-1, the J call TRBJ2-2, with TRBD2 as a possible D gene (7 bases). From germline, CDR1 is SGHRS and CDR2 YFSETQ. Trimming removed 0 bases from V and 7 bases from J, with 13 bases in between. The CDR3 has 15 residues. Written as DNA, the CDR3 is TGCGCCAGCAGCTTGGGCGGGGGCGCGGACGGGGAGCTGTTTTTT. It encodes CASSLGGGADGELFF.

The chain uses TRBV6-5 and TRBJ2-1; a possible D gene is TRBD1 (5 bases). This CDR3 region has 15 residues. V was cut by 5 bases and J by 1 base, with 12 bases left in between. Germline values: CDR1 MNHEY, CDR2 SVGAGI. CDR3 nucleotides: TGTGCCAGCAGTACAGGCCCCCTATCCTACAATGAGCAGTTCTTC. It yields the protein CASSTGPLSYNEQFF.

The CDR3 region has the DNA TGTGCCACAACGGGGGGGGGCCCCCTCTACGAGCAGTACTTC. Protein sequence: CATTGGGPLYEQYF. J is TRBJ2-7 and V is TRBV30; TRBD2 agrees at 8 bases. Germline CDR1 and CDR2: GTSNPN and SVGIG (reference sequence). Trimming took 8 bases from V and 3 from J; bases not matched to a gene: 12. The CDR3 sequence is 14 residues long.

This chain connects TRBV27 to TRBJ2-2, with D unresolved. This CDR3 region has 13 residues. Trimming shortened V by 3 bases and J by 3 bases, and 5 bases separated the two germline ends. CDR1 is MNHEY and CDR2 is SMNVEV in the germline V gene (reference sequence). The CDR3 sequence: CASSFGYTGELFF. The CDR3, as DNA: TGTGCCAGCAGTTTTGGATACACCGGGGAGCTGTTTTTT.

The chain employs TRBV30 and TRBJ1-1; the D is unclear. In germline, CDR1 is GTSNPN, CDR2 SVGIG (reference sequence). The CDR3 length is 12 residues. V dropped 2 bases and J dropped 2 bases, with 6 bases sitting between them. CDR3 residues: CAWSPINTEAFF. As DNA, the CDR3 is TGTGCCTGGAGTCCCATAAACACTGAAGCTTTCTTT.

The gene calls are TRBV11-2 and TRBJ1-1; D gene ambiguous. V shed 0 bases and J shed 10 bases, with 9 bases lying between them. CDR3 length: 12 amino acids. Germline CDR1 reads SGHAT; CDR2 reads FQNNGV. The CDR3 region is CASSLESQGAFF. The CDR3 DNA is TGTGCCAGCAGCTTAGAGAGCCAAGGAGCTTTCTTT.

V and J are TRBV11-2 and TRBJ1-2, with 8 bases aligning to TRBD1. This CDR3 is built from 13 residues. The V segment lost 8 bases and the J segment 7 bases; nucleotides outside the gene matches: 9. CDR1 is SGHAT, CDR2 FQNNGV, per germline. The CDR3: CASVKDRAAGYTF. CDR3 bases: TGTGCCAGCGTCAAGGACAGGGCGGCTGGCTACACCTTC.

The CDR3 DNA reads TGTGCCAGCAGCCCGGGTAAGGGCTCCTCTGGAAACACCATATATTTT. It encodes CASSPGKGSSGNTIYF. The V gene is TRBV7-9, the J gene TRBJ1-3; no reliable D call. Germline V gives CDR1 SEHNR, CDR2 FQNEAQ (reference sequence). V was trimmed by 5 bases and J by 0 bases, leaving 14 bases between them. The CDR3 loop spans 16 amino acids.